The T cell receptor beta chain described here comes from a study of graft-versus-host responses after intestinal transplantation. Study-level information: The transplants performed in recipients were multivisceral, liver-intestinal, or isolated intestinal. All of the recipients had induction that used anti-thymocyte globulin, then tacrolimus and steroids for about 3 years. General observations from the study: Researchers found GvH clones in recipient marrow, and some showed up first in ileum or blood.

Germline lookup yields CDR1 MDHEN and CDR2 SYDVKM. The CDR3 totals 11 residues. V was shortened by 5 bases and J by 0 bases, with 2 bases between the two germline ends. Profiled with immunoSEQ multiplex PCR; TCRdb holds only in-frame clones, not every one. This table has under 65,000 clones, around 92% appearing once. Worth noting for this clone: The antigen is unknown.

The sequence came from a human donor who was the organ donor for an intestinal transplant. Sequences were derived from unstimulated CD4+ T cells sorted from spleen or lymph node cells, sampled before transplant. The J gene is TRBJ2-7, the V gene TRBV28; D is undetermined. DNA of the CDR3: TGTGCCAGCAGTGGCTCCTACGAGCAGTACTTC. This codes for CASSGSYEQYF.